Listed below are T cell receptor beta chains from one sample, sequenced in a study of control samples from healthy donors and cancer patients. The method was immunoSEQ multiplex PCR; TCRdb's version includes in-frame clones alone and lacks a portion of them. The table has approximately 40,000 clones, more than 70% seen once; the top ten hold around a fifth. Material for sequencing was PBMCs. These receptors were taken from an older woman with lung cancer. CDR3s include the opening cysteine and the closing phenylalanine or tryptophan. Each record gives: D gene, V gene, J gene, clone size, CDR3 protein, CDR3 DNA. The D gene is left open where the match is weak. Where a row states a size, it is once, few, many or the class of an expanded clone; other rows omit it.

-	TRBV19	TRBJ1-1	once	CASSIGGRGTEAFF	TGTGCCAGTAGTATAGGAGGGAGGGGCACTGAAGCTTTCTTT
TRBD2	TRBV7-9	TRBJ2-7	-	CASSLVASGGADEQYF	TGTGCCAGCAGCTTAGTGGCTAGCGGGGGGGCAGACGAGCAGTACTTC
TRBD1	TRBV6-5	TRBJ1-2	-	CASSRDRDAPPSF	TGTGCCAGCTCCCGAGACAGGGATGCCCCCCCGTCCTTC
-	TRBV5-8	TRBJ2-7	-	CASSFVLGGMSSYEQYF	TGTGCCAGCAGCTTCGTTCTGGGGGGTATGAGCTCCTACGAGCAGTACTTC
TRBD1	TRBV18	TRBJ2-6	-	CASSGTGPGSGANVLTF	TGTGCCAGCTCAGGGACAGGGCCAGGCTCTGGGGCCAACGTCCTGACTTTC
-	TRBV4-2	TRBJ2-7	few	CASSQEGRHSYEQYF	TGTGCCAGCAGCCAAGAGGGGCGACACAGCTACGAGCAGTACTTC
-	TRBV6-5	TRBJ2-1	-	CASTSWNEQFF	TGTGCCAGCACCTCCTGGAATGAGCAGTTCTTC
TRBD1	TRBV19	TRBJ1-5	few	CASSPRGTGYQPQHF	TGTGCCAGTAGCCCCAGGGGGACAGGATATCAGCCCCAGCATTTT
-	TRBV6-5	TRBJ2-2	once	CASNPQNTGELFF	TGTGCCAGCAATCCGCAGAACACCGGGGAGCTGTTTTTT
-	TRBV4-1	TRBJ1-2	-	CASSQGRGLYYGYTF	TGCGCCAGCAGCCAAGGGCGGGGCCTCTACTATGGCTACACCTTC
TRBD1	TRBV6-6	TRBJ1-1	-	CASRKGGAGNTEAFF	TGTGCCAGCCGCAAAGGGGGCGCGGGGAACACTGAAGCTTTCTTT
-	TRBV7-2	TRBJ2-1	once	CASSSLNEQFF	TGTGCCAGCAGCTCGCTCAATGAGCAGTTCTTC
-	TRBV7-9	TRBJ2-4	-	CASSLLGKNIQYF	TGTGCCAGCAGCTTATTGGGCAAAAACATTCAGTACTTC
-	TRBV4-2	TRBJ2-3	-	CASSQEGPDTQYF	TGTGCCAGCAGCCAAGAAGGGCCCGATACGCAGTATTTT
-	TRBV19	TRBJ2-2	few	CASSTWRGKNTGELFF	TGTGCCAGTAGTACCTGGAGGGGGAAGAACACCGGGGAGCTGTTTTTT
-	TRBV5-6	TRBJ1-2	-	CASSPRRTRGYTF	TGTGCCAGCAGCCCTCGACGGACACGGGGCTACACCTTC
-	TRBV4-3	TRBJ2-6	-	CASSQGGSPGSGANVLTF	TGCGCCAGCAGCCAGGGTGGAAGCCCCGGCTCTGGGGCCAACGTCCTGACTTTC
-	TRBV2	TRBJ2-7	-	CASILQGRNPEQYF	TGTGCCAGCATTCTACAGGGGAGGAATCCCGAGCAGTACTTC